The sequence of this TCR beta chain was determined in a study of OX40 agonist ivuxolimab in advanced cancers. With regard to the full study: Ivuxolimab was an agonistic, fully human IgG2 monoclonal antibody directed against OX40 (CD134), a costimulatory receptor. Among the 52 dose-escalation patients, 19 had hepatocellular carcinoma, some 15 melanoma, 9 renal cell carcinoma and 9 head and neck cancer. Intravenous ivuxolimab was administered to patients every 2 weeks at six dose levels: 0.01, 0.1, 0.3, 1.5, 3 and 10 mg/kg. A male proportion of about 79% and a mean age of around 60 years, ranging from about 20 to 79, were recorded for the dose-escalation cohort. The monotherapy dose-escalation portion (N of about 50 patients) of the phase I ivuxolimab trial is reported in the paper. Three dose-escalation patients achieved partial responses, one with hepatocellular carcinoma and two with cutaneous melanoma. Peripheral TCRbeta sequencing was intended to test whether TCR sequence diversity was altered and clonal T-cell expansion was caused by ivuxolimab. Patients were allowed to have had prior anti-PD-1, anti-PD-L1 or anti-CTLA-4 therapy, and approximately 39% of the dose-escalation patients had been treated with checkpoint inhibitors.

For sequencing of the TCRbeta CDR3 region, genomic DNA was extracted from the sorted cells. TCRbeta CDR3 regions were sequenced using the immunoSEQ Assay. The source is immuneACCESS, and TCRdb retained only in-frame sequences with V and J called. Part of the clones is not carried over; for the studies checked, unresolved V genes explain less than half of this, and the remainder is unexplained. This sample has about 58,000 clones in its table, and about 86% of those were observed once. Of the sample, 0.85% to 1% falls within the top ten clones. CDR1 and CDR2, looked up from the germline V gene, are MNHEY and SVGAGI. V loses 0 bases of germline sequence and J loses 4 bases, and the interval between the two ends is 12 bases. The cysteine opens and the phenylalanine closes a CDR3 of 16 amino acids. The kept DNA is CDR3 alone, 48 bases in frame from the first base. Results the study describes overall, beyond this receptor: Low levels of normalized T-cell clonal expansion were also seen in some patients who did not respond. After ivuxolimab, more expanded clones were found on average in CD8+ T cells than in CD4+ T cells. In the 0.1-3.0 mg/kg groups, partial responders had among the lowest normalized peripheral clonal expansion, particularly in CD8+ T cells. At doses of 0.1 to 3.0 mg/kg, clonal expansion of both CD4+ and CD8+ T cells in blood was seen between baseline and week 6. Antigen specificity was not determined for the clonally expanded peripheral T cells.

As for this clone: The target of this receptor is not known. No base quality values were provided; no much bigger clone lies one nucleotide off.

Patients with autoimmune disease history or receiving systemic immunosuppression were excluded from the trial. Peripheral blood for TCR sequencing was collected from all dose cohorts at baseline, on cycle 4 day 1, and on cycle 7 day 1. The samples were drawn from a first-in-human, open-label, multicenter phase I dose-escalation trial of ivuxolimab. Adults with locally advanced or metastatic head and neck squamous cell, hepatocellular, melanoma or renal cell carcinoma were enrolled in the trial. Before TCR sequencing, CD4+ T cells and CD8+ T cells from peripheral blood were sorted into separate populations.

The source material was CD4+ or CD8+ T cells sorted from blood, sampled in a trial of the OX40 agonist ivuxolimab. The sequence was obtained from an adult with an advanced solid tumor such as melanoma, head and neck, liver or kidney cancer. The V and J genes are TRBV6-5 and TRBJ2-2; the D gene is perhaps TRBD2, on 5 matching bases. The nucleotide sequence is given as TGTGCCAGCAGTTACTCGCGGGCGAGGAGCACCGGGGAGCTGTTTTTT. Translation gives CASSYSRARSTGELFF.